A single sample is the source of the 30 T cell receptor beta chains below, sequenced in a study of T cells in Graves' hyperthyroidism and ophthalmopathy. The investigators amplified TCR beta CDR3 regions from RNA transcripts. First-round RT-PCR with HTBI primers amplified the TCR CDR3 region. Each CDR3 protein is one row after TCRdb ran MiXCR on the multiplex PCR reads. The sample lists over 300,000 distinct CDR3 sequences, roughly 13% occurring once. Sequencing was carried out using blood. The source is a middle-aged woman with Graves' ophthalmopathy.

This clonotype has more than one count but fewer than ten. This chain connects TRBV6-1 to TRBJ2-1; D is unclear. The CDR3 loop spans 14 amino acids. Germline V gene sequence: CDR1 MNHNS, CDR2 SASEGT. Trimming shortened V by 9 bases and J by 2 bases, and 14 bases separated the two germline ends. The CDR3 region is CASFVRGPYNEQFF. As DNA, the CDR3 is TGTGCCAGTTTTGTCCGCGGCCCCTACAATGAGCAGTTCTTC.

This rearrangement joins TRBV18 to TRBJ2-7, with D uncertain. Trimming stripped 3 bases from V and 2 bases from J, with 11 bases between. Germline assignment: CDR1 KGHSH and CDR2 LQKENI. This CDR3 has 14 residues. The CDR3 DNA follows: TGTGCCAGCTCACCGGGCCCGGGCGCCTACGAGCAGTACTTC. Its protein product is CASSPGPGAYEQYF.

This clonotype was seen repeatedly, ten times or more. The chain is built from TRBV5-4 and TRBJ1-5; TRBD1 might be the D (5 bases). Germline V lookup: CDR1 SGHNT, CDR2 YYREEE (reference sequence). V lost 4 bases, J lost 3 bases, and 11 bases lay in between. The CDR3 is made up of 14 amino acids. The CDR3 here is CASSTQGLNQPQHF. The CDR3 nucleotides are TGTGCCAGCAGCACTCAGGGACTCAATCAGCCCCAGCATTTT.

This clonotype was detected many times. The CDR3 here is CASTKTGDGSYGYTF. CDR3 nucleotides: TGTGCCAGTACCAAGACAGGGGACGGATCCTATGGCTACACCTTC. The chain is built from TRBV19 and TRBJ1-2; TRBD1 matches at 8 bases. The CDR3 runs to 15 residues. V lost 7 bases, J lost 4 bases, and 11 bases stayed unmatched. CDR1 and CDR2 from the germline V gene are LNHDA and SQIVND (reference sequence).

This clonotype occurred many times. This chain links TRBV5-6 with TRBJ1-1; D is undetermined. Per germline, CDR1 SGHDT and CDR2 YYEEEE. The CDR3 consists of 14 residues. Trimming stripped 1 base from V and 3 bases from J, with 10 bases between. The CDR3, as DNA: TGTGCCAGCAGCTTGAGTTACAAGGACACTGAAGCTTTCTTT. Encoded protein: CASSLSYKDTEAFF.

This clonotype has ten or more counts. The chain is built from TRBV5-1 and TRBJ2-3; D ambiguous. CDR3 size: 15 residues. The V gene's germline CDR1 is SGHRS and CDR2 YFSETQ. The V end was cut by 4 bases, the J end by 5 bases, with 17 bases between. The CDR3: CASSPGGQKGDTQYF. The DNA of the CDR3 is TGCGCCAGCAGCCCGGGTGGGCAGAAGGGAGATACGCAGTATTTT.

The sample holds many counts of this clonotype. The chain recombines TRBV7-2 with TRBJ2-1, with D possibly matching TRBD2 (5 bases). The CDR3 has 13 amino acids. Germline V lookup: CDR1 SGHTA, CDR2 FQGNSA. V shed 3 bases and J shed 9 bases, with 12 bases lying between them. For the CDR3, the DNA is TGTGCCAGCAGCTTGACTCGGGATGTTGAGCAGTTCTTC. This gives the protein CASSLTRDVEQFF.

The V and J genes are TRBV5-1 and TRBJ1-1; 11 bases match TRBD1. V was pared by 3 bases and J by 2 bases, with 6 bases of the junction left unmatched. Per germline, CDR1 SGHRS and CDR2 YFSETQ. This CDR3 spans 16 amino acids. CDR3 sequence reads: CASSWGGTGGNTEAFF. DNA for the CDR3: TGCGCCAGCAGCTGGGGTGGGACAGGGGGTAACACTGAAGCTTTCTTT.

This clonotype was seen ten or more times. The chain couples TRBV6-2 or TRBV6-3 to TRBJ2-1; 13 nucleotides agree with TRBD2. Germline V gene sequence: CDR1 MNHEY, CDR2 SVGEGT. With V trimmed by 8 bases and J by 6 bases, 4 bases remained unmatched. This CDR3 contains 14 residues. The CDR3 spells CASGGLAGVNEQFF. In nucleotides, the CDR3 is TGTGCCAGCGGCGGACTAGCGGGAGTCAATGAGCAGTTCTTC.

The sample holds many counts of this clonotype. The chain has TRBV11-2 and TRBJ2-3; maybe TRBD1 (5 bases). The length of the CDR3 is 15 residues. Germline loops: CDR1 SGHAT, CDR2 FQNNGV. The germline V and J ends were trimmed by 7 bases and 1 base, with 15 bases remaining between them. CDR3 sequence reads: CASTSLGLGTDTQYF. The CDR3 nucleotides read TGTGCCAGCACCTCGTTGGGGCTCGGCACAGATACGCAGTATTTT. Complete variable domain (other parts from reference TRBV11-2 and TRBJ2-3): EAGVAQSPRYKIIEKRQSVAFWCNPISGHATLYWYQQILGQGPKLLIQFQNNGVVDDSQLPKDRFSAERLKGVDSTLKIQPAKLEDSAVYLCASTSLGLGTDTQYFGPGTRLTVL.

This clonotype showed up many times. The V and J genes are TRBV7-6 and TRBJ1-1; maybe TRBD1 (5 bases). Between the trimmed V and J ends, which lost 5 bases and 1 base, there was a span of 17 bases. Germline assignment: CDR1 SGHVS and CDR2 FNYEAQ. The CDR3 loop spans 16 amino acids. The CDR3 nucleotides read TGTGCCAGCAGCCCCCGTTATCAGGGCCGGAACACTGAAGCTTTCTTT. It encodes CASSPRYQGRNTEAFF.

The sample holds many counts of this clonotype. The chain links TRBV7-2 to TRBJ2-7, with TRBD2 matching over 13 bases. The ends lost 4 bases at V and 4 bases at J; junction bases unmatched: 7. This CDR3 has 16 residues. CDR1 and CDR2 from the germline V gene are SGHTA and FQGNSA. CDR3 amino acids: CASSSRTSGSRYEQYF. DNA of the CDR3: TGTGCCAGCAGCTCGAGGACTAGCGGGAGTCGGTACGAGCAGTACTTC. The variable domain in full, completed from reference TRBV7-2 and TRBJ2-7, reads GAGVSQSPSNKVTEKGKDVELRCDPISGHTALYWYRQSLGQGLEFLIYFQGNSAPDKSGLPSDRFSAERTGGSVSTLTIQRTQQEDSAVYLCASSSRTSGSRYEQYFGPGTRLTVT.

This clonotype showed up many times. The rearrangement uses TRBV11-2 and TRBJ1-1, with D possibly being TRBD1 (5 bases). Trimming removed 5 bases from V and 4 bases from J, with 14 bases in between. Per germline, CDR1 SGHAT and CDR2 FQNNGV. CDR3 length: 14 residues. DNA of the CDR3: TGTGCCAGCAGCCCTATGTTCAGGGTCACTGAAGCTTTCTTT. This sequence encodes CASSPMFRVTEAFF. The full variable domain, in which reference TRBV11-2 and TRBJ1-1 provide the parts outside the CDR3, is EAGVAQSPRYKIIEKRQSVAFWCNPISGHATLYWYQQILGQGPKLLIQFQNNGVVDDSQLPKDRFSAERLKGVDSTLKIQPAKLEDSAVYLCASSPMFRVTEAFFGQGTRLTVV.

There are many counts of this clonotype. V gene TRBV11-2 combines with J gene TRBJ2-3; possible D gene TRBD2, 5 bases. V gave up 6 bases and J gave up 0 bases, with 25 bases separating them. Germline assignment: CDR1 SGHAT and CDR2 FQNNGV. This CDR3 contains 19 residues. The CDR3 nucleotides read TGTGCCAGCAGTTACCGACTGGGAGAGGGTGCAAGCAGCACAGATACGCAGTATTTT. This gives the protein CASSYRLGEGASSTDTQYF.

Regarding this clonotype: A much larger clone lies a single base off, so this may be a read error. V is TRBV10-1 and J is TRBJ2-5, with 7 nucleotides matching TRBD1. The DNA end favors TRBJ2-1, so the J call may be wrong. The CDR3 contains 13 residues. The germline V gene has CDR1 WNHNN and CDR2 SYGVQD (reference sequence). CDR3 sequence reads: CASSRDRRETQFF. CDR3 DNA: TGCGCCAGCAGTCGGGACAGAAGAGAGACCCAGTTCTTC.

This clonotype was counted ten times or more. The V gene is TRBV20-1, the J gene TRBJ2-1, with TRBD1 identical over 9 bases. The CDR3 contains 14 residues. CDR1 is DFQATT and CDR2 is SNEGSKA in the germline V gene (reference sequence). Trimming removed 1 base from V and 4 bases from J; junction bases left unmatched: 2. CDR3 nucleotide sequence: TGCAGTGCTAGAGGGGACAGGGTTTACAATGAGCAGTTCTTC. It encodes CSARGDRVYNEQFF.

This clonotype was seen at least ten times. This chain connects TRBV29-1 to TRBJ1-1; D gene unclear. The CDR3 runs 15 residues. V was pared by 5 bases and J by 3 bases, with 19 bases between. Germline lookup yields CDR1 SQVTM and CDR2 ANQGSEA. The CDR3 nucleotides read TGCAGCGTTAAAGGAGACCAAAGAAGGTACACTGAAGCTTTCTTT. It codes for CSVKGDQRRYTEAFF.

This clonotype has a handful of counts. This chain uses TRBV30 with TRBJ2-6; D remains unclear. CDR1 is GTSNPN and CDR2 is SVGIG in the germline V gene (reference sequence). This CDR3 comprises 15 residues. The V and J ends lost 3 bases and 0 bases respectively, with 9 bases between them. CDR3 loop: CAWRAESSGANVLTF. The CDR3 nucleotides are TGTGCCTGGAGAGCCGAAAGCTCTGGGGCCAACGTCCTGACTTTC.

This clonotype was counted ten times or more. J is TRBJ1-5 and V is TRBV6-1, with 7 bases identical to TRBD1. V shed 5 bases, J shed 0 bases, and the junction held 4 bases outside the gene matches. The CDR3 covers 15 residues. Germline values: CDR1 MNHNS, CDR2 SASEGT. The CDR3 DNA is TGTGCCAGCAGTCGACAGGGACATAGCAATCAGCCCCAGCATTTT. Encoded protein: CASSRQGHSNQPQHF.

This clonotype was counted at least ten times. The CDR3 bases are TGTGCCGCGGGTCCTCTAAGGAACACTGAAGCTTTCTTT. Translating it yields CAAGPLRNTEAFF. The chain has TRBV2 and TRBJ1-1; D remains ambiguous. Germline CDR1 SNHLY, CDR2 FYNNEI. This CDR3 spans 13 amino acids. V was clipped by 11 bases and J by 1 base, with 14 bases between them.

Many counts were recorded for this clonotype. The chain employs TRBV7-9 and TRBJ1-1, with 9 bases that match TRBD1. V lost 5 bases, J lost 5 bases, and 9 bases stayed unmatched. There are 15 residues in the CDR3. Germline lookup yields CDR1 SEHNR and CDR2 FQNEAQ (reference sequence). CDR3 coding DNA: TGTGCCAGCAGCCTGTCGGGACAGGGAGGAACTGAAGCTTTCTTT. Protein: CASSLSGQGGTEAFF. Using reference TRBV7-9 and TRBJ1-1 for the parts outside the CDR3, the full variable domain is DTGVSQNPRHKITKRGQNVTFRCDPISEHNRLYWYRQTLGQGPEFLTYFQNEAQLEKSRLLSDRFSAERPKGSFSTLEIQRTEQGDSAMYLCASSLSGQGGTEAFFGQGTRLTVV.

This clonotype appeared once. A read error may produce the germline difference seen at one junction end. V usage is TRBV18 and J usage is TRBJ2-5, with a weak D call TRBD2 (5 bases). This CDR3 is 14 amino acids long. Germline CDR1 is KGHSH and CDR2 is LQKENI. The DNA of the CDR3 is TGTGCCAGCTCACCTAACGGAGGAGAGGAGACCCAGCACTTC. It yields the protein CASSPNGGEETQHF.

This clonotype was observed a few times. The rearrangement links TRBV24-1 to TRBJ2-1; D unclear. The CDR3 is 15 residues long. CDR1 and CDR2 from the germline V gene are KGHDR and SFDVKD. V was clipped by 1 base and J by 7 bases, with 13 bases between them. DNA of the CDR3: TGTGCCACCAGTGATTTACGGGCGCCTGGGAATGAGCAGTTCTTC. Residues: CATSDLRAPGNEQFF.

This clonotype was seen at least ten times. This chain connects TRBV20-1 to TRBJ2-7, with D perhaps given as TRBD1 or TRBD2 (5 bases each). V was pared by 3 bases and J by 2 bases, with 11 bases between. Germline CDR1 reads DFQATT; CDR2 reads SNEGSKA (reference sequence). The CDR3 consists of 13 residues. The CDR3 protein is CSASIPGPYEQYF. The CDR3 region has the DNA TGCAGTGCTAGTATTCCGGGACCCTACGAGCAGTACTTC.

The CDR3, as DNA: TGTGCCAGTAGTATCCCTCCCGATGGGGACACTGAAGCTTTCTTT. It is translated as CASSIPPDGDTEAFF. The chain is built from TRBV19 and TRBJ1-1, with D unclear. V lost 3 bases to trimming and J lost 3 bases, with 14 bases between them. CDR1 is LNHDA and CDR2 is SQIVND in the germline V gene (reference sequence). The CDR3 extends over 15 amino acids.

Only a few counts were recorded for this clonotype. The chain carries TRBV25-1 and TRBJ1-1, with a weak D call TRBD1 (5 bases). The length of the CDR3 is 16 residues. V lost 6 bases and J 7 bases, leaving 24 bases between the germline ends. Germline V gene lookup returns CDR1 MGHDK and CDR2 SYGVNS. The CDR3, as DNA: TGTGCCAGCAGCCCCCCAGGCGTCGCGGGGGGGTTTGAAGCTTTCTTT. Its translation: CASSPPGVAGGFEAFF.

This clonotype has more than one count but fewer than ten. The chain employs TRBV20-1 and TRBJ2-7, with 11 bases lining up with TRBD2. V was clipped by 5 bases and J by 2 bases; unmatched bases: 11. This CDR3 spans 16 amino acids. The V gene's germline CDR1 is DFQATT and CDR2 SNEGSKA (reference sequence). The chain's CDR3 is CSAAAGLAGPPYEQYF. CDR3 nucleotides: TGCAGTGCTGCAGCAGGACTAGCGGGCCCCCCCTACGAGCAGTACTTC.

This clonotype was found many times. The V and J genes are TRBV24-1 and TRBJ1-2; TRBD1 matches at 11 bases. CDR3 length: 15 amino acids. With 4 bases clipped from V and 5 bases from J, the junction kept 5 bases outside the gene matches. Germline V gene lookup returns CDR1 KGHDR and CDR2 SFDVKD. CDR3 coding DNA: TGTGCCACCAGTGACCGGACAGGGGGCGTATATGGCTACACCTTC. Amino acids: CATSDRTGGVYGYTF.

This clonotype came up many times. This chain connects TRBV7-9 to TRBJ2-7, with D perhaps TRBD2 (6 bases). V was shortened by 5 bases and J by 2 bases, with 19 bases between the two germline ends. The CDR3 sequence is 16 residues long. Per germline, CDR1 SEHNR and CDR2 FQNEAQ (reference sequence). The CDR3 DNA is TGTGCCAGCAGCCCCCAAGGGGCGGGACTGACCTACGAGCAGTACTTC. Translated: CASSPQGAGLTYEQYF.

V usage is TRBV10-3 and J usage is TRBJ1-6, with 12 bases aligning to TRBD1. Germline V gene lookup returns CDR1 ENHRY and CDR2 SYGVKD. The V gene end was trimmed by 4 bases and the J gene end by 10 bases; junction bases not matched to a gene: 5. The CDR3 covers 15 residues. The DNA for the CDR3 is TGTGCCATCAGTGGGGGACAGGGGGCCTTGTCACCCCTCCACTTT. Amino acid sequence: CAISGGQGALSPLHF.